The rows below give T cell receptor beta chains drawn from one sample of a study of post-analysis software for immune sequencing data. TCRdb independently ran MiXCR on the PCR reads; one entry per CDR3 protein. The table shows 650,000 to 850,000 distinct CDR3 sequences, with just over 45% occurring only once. Sequencing input: blood. Receptors originate from a girl under 18 with multiple sclerosis. Each CDR3 is given with its conserved first and last residue. The D gene is left open where the match is weak. Some rows have no size entry. The others give once, few or many, or a class for an expanded clone.

NA,TRBV11-2,few,TRBJ2-7,TGTGCCAGCAGCTTAAGGTTCGGTGGGAGCTACGAGCAGTACTTC,CASSLRFGGSYEQYF
NA,TRBV20-1,NA,TRBJ2-7,TGCAGTGCTAGAGTCCCCATAGGGGCCTACGAGCAGTACTTC,CSARVPIGAYEQYF
NA,TRBV20-1,NA,TRBJ1-4,TGCAGCGCTAGACCCCCCGGCTACGAAAAACTGTTTTTT,CSARPPGYEKLFF
TRBD2,TRBV12-3/TRBV12-4,few,TRBJ2-1,TGTGCCAGCAGTTTATCGGGGGGTCTGGGGAATGAGCAGTTCTTC,CASSLSGGLGNEQFF
NA,TRBV29-1,NA,TRBJ1-2,TGCAGCGCAACCCCCGAGGGGGGAATCTATGGCTACACCTTC,CSATPEGGIYGYTF
TRBD2,TRBV20-1,NA,TRBJ2-5,TGCAGTGCTAGACCCGGGACTAGGACGGAGACCCAGTACTTC,CSARPGTRTETQYF
NA,TRBV28,once,TRBJ2-3,TGTGCCAGCATAGAAGCAACGAGCACAGATACGCAGTATTTT,CASIEATSTDTQYF
NA,TRBV9,NA,TRBJ2-2,TGTGCCAGCAGCCCGGGGGCCGGGGAGCTGTTTTTT,CASSPGAGELFF
TRBD1,TRBV10-3,NA,TRBJ2-7,TGTGCCACCGAGAGACAGGGCGCCTACGAGCAGTACTTC,CATERQGAYEQYF
TRBD1,TRBV5-5,NA,TRBJ2-5,TGTGCCAGCAGCAACAGGGGCCAAGAGACCCAGTACTTC,CASSNRGQETQYF
NA,TRBV12-3/TRBV12-4,few,TRBJ2-7,TGTGCCAGCAGTGGTAGCACAACCTCCTACGAGCAGTACTTC,CASSGSTTSYEQYF
TRBD2,TRBV20-1,many,TRBJ2-5,TGCAGTGCTAGAGGACTAGCGGGATATGGGACCCAGTACTTC,CSARGLAGYGTQYF
NA,TRBV10-1,few,TRBJ2-5,TGCGCCAGCAGTGAGTCGAGCGGGCCAACGCAAGAGACCCAGTACTTC,CASSESSGPTQETQYF
NA,TRBV20-1,few,TRBJ1-2,TGCAGTGCTAGAGGACCGACTACAAACTATGGCTACACCTTC,CSARGPTTNYGYTF
NA,TRBV9,NA,TRBJ2-3,TGTGCCAGCAGCATAGTTCCGGGAGGCACAGATACGCAGTATTTT,CASSIVPGGTDTQYF
NA,TRBV5-1,NA,TRBJ2-3,TGCGCCAGCAGCTTGAAGGGCCCGCCAGATACGCAGTATTTT,CASSLKGPPDTQYF
NA,TRBV9,few,TRBJ2-1,TGTGCCAGCAGCGTAGTCACCTCCTACAATGAGCAGTTCTTC,CASSVVTSYNEQFF
NA,TRBV5-1,few,TRBJ2-4,TGCGCCAGCAGCTTGGGGCCACCGGGGGAGCAGTACTTC,CASSLGPPGEQYF
NA,TRBV20-1,NA,TRBJ2-1,TGCAGTGCTAGTGGCCTGGGGTTGAGCTCCTACAATGAGCAGTTCTTC,CSASGLGLSSYNEQFF
TRBD1,TRBV20-1,NA,TRBJ2-1,TGCAGTGCTAGGCCCCCACAGGGGTACAGTGAGCAGTTCTTC,CSARPPQGYSEQFF
NA,TRBV7-2,NA,TRBJ2-7,TGTGCCAGCAGCTTTCCCGGGGTACCCTACGAGCAGTACTTC,CASSFPGVPYEQYF
NA,TRBV15,few,TRBJ2-7,TGTGCCACCAGCAGCGGGGGTACCTCCTACGAGCAGTACTTC,CATSSGGTSYEQYF
TRBD2,TRBV7-9,NA,TRBJ2-3,TGTGCCAGCAGCGGCTGGACTAGCGGGACAGATACGCAGTATTTT,CASSGWTSGTDTQYF
TRBD2,TRBV10-3,few,TRBJ2-2,TGTGCCATCACCTTGACTAGCTCCGGGGAGCTGTTTTTT,CAITLTSSGELFF
TRBD2,TRBV2,many,TRBJ2-1,TGTGCCAGCACCGGGACTAGCGGGAGCTCTAATGAGCAGTTCTTC,CASTGTSGSSNEQFF
NA,TRBV24-1,NA,TRBJ2-3,TGTGCCACCAGTGATTTGGCGAGTTCCGGGGTAGATACGCAGTATTTT,CATSDLASSGVDTQYF